These 18 T cell receptor beta chains share one sample of origin, sequenced in a study of shared clonotypes between healthy human individuals. Profiling relied on immunoSEQ multiplex PCR, and the TCRdb table lists in-frame clones only, not all of them. Here the sample spans about 530,000 clones, 90% to 96% being singletons. The sequencing input was naive CD4+ T cells sorted from blood. Subset described: CD45RA+ positively selected. These receptors originate from a woman aged 25 to 39 in good health.

The rearrangement uses TRBV6-5 and TRBJ2-2, with D tentatively TRBD1 or TRBD2 (5 bases each). The germline V gene has CDR1 MNHEY and CDR2 SVGAGI. The CDR3 is 15 residues long. V shed 0 bases and J shed 9 bases, with 14 bases lying between them. The CDR3, as DNA: TGTGCCAGCAGTTACTCGATACTAGGGGACCGGGAGCTGTTTTTT. It specifies CASSYSILGDRELFF.

V and J are TRBV5-1 and TRBJ2-2; TRBD1 might be the D (8 bases). In germline, CDR1 is SGHRS, CDR2 YFSETQ. CDR3 length: 14 amino acids. V gave up 7 bases and J gave up 6 bases, with 16 bases separating them. The CDR3 DNA follows: TGCGCCAGCGGCCACACAGGGGGGGCCGGGGAGCTGTTTTTT. It codes for CASGHTGGAGELFF.

V and J are TRBV6-5 and TRBJ2-7; D gene unclear. The CDR3 has 13 amino acids. Germline values: CDR1 MNHEY, CDR2 SVGAGI. Trimming took off 6 bases at V and 4 bases at J, with 13 bases between the two ends. CDR3 DNA: TGTGCCAGCAGGGGTGGGGTTCTTTACGAGCAGTACTTC. Protein: CASRGGVLYEQYF.

The chain carries TRBV19 and TRBJ1-1; D might be TRBD1 (5 bases). Germline V gene data show CDR1 as LNHDA and CDR2 as SQIVND (reference sequence). This CDR3 comprises 14 residues. The germline V and J ends were trimmed by 5 bases and 5 bases, with 15 bases remaining between them. This CDR3 is CASSHEGHLTEAFF. CDR3 DNA: TGTGCCAGTAGTCACGAGGGGCACTTGACTGAAGCTTTCTTT.

This clone was picked up a small number of times. The chain's CDR3 is CASTHGRFNQPQHF. CDR3 nucleotide sequence: TGTGCCAGCACCCACGGACGGTTCAATCAGCCCCAGCATTTT. The rearrangement joins TRBV28 to TRBJ1-5; D is ambiguous. This CDR3 contains 14 residues. Germline V gives CDR1 MDHEN, CDR2 SYDVKM. The V and J ends lost 7 bases and 3 bases respectively, with 13 bases between them.

The chain combines TRBV27 with TRBJ2-3; the D gene is possibly TRBD2 (5 bases). Looked up from germline, CDR1 is MNHEY and CDR2 is SMNVEV (reference sequence). The CDR3 is 13 residues long. V was trimmed by 8 bases and J by 1 base, leaving 10 bases between them. The CDR3 nucleotides are TGTGCCAGCGCCAGCGGCCGCACAGATACGCAGTATTTT. Translated: CASASGRTDTQYF.

The chain links TRBV11-1 to TRBJ1-2; D gene uncertain. Germline values: CDR1 SGHAT, CDR2 FQDESV (reference sequence). V dropped 5 bases and J dropped 2 bases, with 12 bases sitting between them. The CDR3 length is 14 residues. The CDR3 sequence: CASSREGQNYGYTF. The CDR3, as DNA: TGTGCCAGCAGCCGAGAGGGCCAGAACTATGGCTACACCTTC.

Written as DNA, the CDR3 is TGTGCCAGCAGGCGCGGGACAGGATCCACCGGGGAGCTGTTTTTT. Protein product: CASRRGTGSTGELFF. The chain is built from TRBV27 and TRBJ2-2, with 8 bases lining up with TRBD1. The CDR3 extends over 15 amino acids. The junction had 7 bases not matched to a gene; V was cut back by 6 bases and J by 4 bases. Germline V gives CDR1 MNHEY, CDR2 SMNVEV (reference sequence).

The CDR3 region is CSAKPRVEQFF. In DNA, the CDR3 is TGCAGTGCAAAGCCTAGGGTTGAGCAGTTCTTC. The genes are TRBV20-1 and TRBJ2-1; D is unclear. The CDR3 loop spans 11 amino acids. From germline, CDR1 is DFQATT and CDR2 SNEGSKA (reference sequence). V gave up 6 bases and J gave up 9 bases, with 12 bases separating them.

This chain connects TRBV6-1 to TRBJ2-5, with 12 bases lining up with TRBD2. The CDR3 has 16 amino acids. J was trimmed by 4 bases and V by 0 bases; bases with no gene match: 3. Germline V gene lookup returns CDR1 MNHNS and CDR2 SASEGT. CDR3 in DNA: TGTGCCAGCAGTGAAGCGCCACTAGCGGGAGGAGAGACCCAGTACTTC. Its translation: CASSEAPLAGGETQYF.

V usage is TRBV29-1 and J usage is TRBJ2-1; TRBD2 matches at 7 bases. V was clipped by 1 base and J by 5 bases; unmatched bases: 5. The CDR3 covers 14 residues. CDR1 is SQVTM, CDR2 ANQGSEA, per germline. Here the CDR3 reads CSVEGGGPHNEQFF. Written as DNA, the CDR3 is TGCAGCGTTGAAGGCGGGGGTCCCCACAATGAGCAGTTCTTC.

The chain combines TRBV5-1 with TRBJ2-5; D ambiguous. The V gene's germline CDR1 is SGHRS and CDR2 YFSETQ. The CDR3 length is 13 residues. V was shortened by 3 bases and J by 0 bases, with 6 bases between the two germline ends. CDR3 loop: CASSWWNQETQYF. CDR3 coding DNA: TGCGCCAGCAGCTGGTGGAACCAAGAGACCCAGTACTTC. The full variable domain, with the rest looked up from reference TRBV5-1 and TRBJ2-5, is KAGVTQTPRYLIKTRGQQVTLSCSPISGHRSVSWYQQTPGQGLQFLFEYFSETQRNKGNFPGRFSGRQFSNSRSEMNVSTLELGDSALYLCASSWWNQETQYFGPGTRLLVL.

The gene calls are TRBV6-6 and TRBJ2-7, with TRBD2 identical over 7 bases. Germline lookup yields CDR1 MNHNY and CDR2 SVGAGI (reference sequence). The ends lost 6 bases at V and 6 bases at J; junction bases unmatched: 11. The CDR3 runs to 14 residues. The CDR3 here is CASSPRAGVFEQYF. The CDR3 region has the DNA TGTGCCAGCAGCCCTCGCGCGGGAGTCTTCGAGCAGTACTTC.

The rearrangement uses TRBV5-8 and TRBJ2-5; TRBD1 agrees at 7 bases. This CDR3 has 15 amino acids. The V and J ends lost 1 base and 4 bases, in that order; junction bases with no gene match: 7. Germline CDR1 reads SGHTS; CDR2 reads YDEGEE. The CDR3 DNA sequence: TGTGCCAGCAGCTTGCGGACAGGAGCCGGAGAGACCCAGTACTTC. Its protein product is CASSLRTGAGETQYF.

V and J are TRBV19 and TRBJ2-7, with D perhaps TRBD2 (7 bases). The CDR3 has 16 residues. Germline V gene lookup returns CDR1 LNHDA and CDR2 SQIVND (reference sequence). V lost 0 bases and J 4 bases, leaving 16 bases between the germline ends. CDR3 sequence: CASSIDRVRGTYEQYF. The CDR3 bases are TGTGCCAGTAGTATAGACAGGGTGCGGGGGACATACGAGCAGTACTTC.

This chain links TRBV27 with TRBJ2-7, with 13 bases aligning to TRBD2. Trimming took 1 base from V and 0 from J; bases not matched to a gene: 6. CDR3 length: 18 residues. Germline V gene sequence: CDR1 MNHEY, CDR2 SMNVEV (reference sequence). DNA of the CDR3: TGTGCCAGCAGTTTATACAGGGGACTAGCGGGAAACTCCTACGAGCAGTACTTC. The encoded protein is CASSLYRGLAGNSYEQYF.

The V and J genes are TRBV30 and TRBJ1-4, with D tentatively TRBD1 (6 bases). The CDR3 is made up of 15 amino acids. CDR1 GTSNPN and CDR2 SVGIG come from the germline V gene (reference sequence). The V and J ends lost 4 bases and 2 bases respectively, with 14 bases between them. The CDR3 nucleotides read TGTGCCTGGACCAAAACGGGGGGCACTAATGAAAAACTGTTTTTT. Protein sequence: CAWTKTGGTNEKLFF.

This sequence joins TRBV5-1 and TRBJ2-6, with D perhaps assigned TRBD1 or TRBD2 (5 bases each). From germline, CDR1 is SGHRS and CDR2 YFSETQ. Trimming removed 2 bases from V and 0 bases from J, with 9 bases in between. The CDR3 contains 16 residues. The DNA of the CDR3 is TGCGCCAGCAGCTTAGAGGGGAACTCTGGGGCCAACGTCCTGACTTTC. Its protein is CASSLEGNSGANVLTF.